The clone carrying this T cell receptor (beta chain) appeared many times. Its antigen is not identified. The CDR3 is 14 amino acids. The germline V and J ends were trimmed by 2 bases and 5 bases, with 11 bases remaining between them. The germline V gene encodes CDR1 ENHRY and CDR2 SYGVKD. The entry originates in a study of T-cell memory formation after mild COVID-19. Whole-study findings and limits: There was no confirmation that second-wave clones peaking on day 37 were SARS-CoV-2 specific. CD4/CD8 balance held among clones contracting day 15 to 85, and later expanders leaned CD4+. Shrinking CD4+ clones were chiefly CM and EM; CD8+ ones were chiefly EMRA.

One entry per CDR3 protein results from TCRdb running MiXCR on the 5' RACE reads. The table lists roughly 450,000 distinct CDR3 sequences, 15% to 20% of them singletons. Source material: PBMCs or a T cell subset sorted from them (not recorded which). V is TRBV10-3 and J is TRBJ2-3; perhaps TRBD2 as D (6 bases). The TCR originated in an adult woman who had mild COVID-19 (a few samples of this study predate the infection). Cell type and time point are not known. CDR3 nucleotide sequence: TGTGCCATCAGTGAGACTAGCCCGGGAGATACGCAGTATTTT. Amino acid sequence: CAISETSPGDTQYF.